This T cell receptor beta chain is drawn from a study of persistence of HIV-infected CD4 T cells. As to this clone: Its antigen is currently unknown.

The stimulus was an HIV-1 Gag 15-mer peptide pool, 0.95 to 1 ug/peptide/mL. CD40L-negative CD69-negative CD45RO-high memory CD4+ T cells were sorted as populations depleted of antigen-responding cells. CD4+ T cell counts exceeded 400 cells/uL; CMV serology was positive. This CDR3 region has 15 residues. Trimming shortened V by 6 bases and J by 4 bases, and 18 bases separated the two germline ends. Germline V CDR1 and CDR2: LNHDA, SQIVND (reference sequence). This was the immunoSEQ version 4 assay in survey mode. Clones were read by immunoSEQ multiplex PCR, and TCRdb kept only the in-frame ones, dropping some. The profile shows about 41,000 clones, approximately 80% of them singletons.

The V and J genes are TRBV19 and TRBJ1-2; no clear D gene. This TCR was recovered from an adult man with HIV who was CMV-seropositive. The material was CD4+ T cells sorted from PBMCs after roughly 20-hour stimulation, obtained from a patient who received antiretroviral therapy. CDR3: CASRSPKGEGYGYTF. DNA of the CDR3: TGTGCCAGTAGATCTCCGAAGGGTGAAGGCTATGGCTACACCTTC.